This TCR beta chain was identified in a study of cytomegalovirus exposure and HLA in healthy donors. Study results and caveats: The classifier reportedly diagnosed cytomegalovirus status with high specificity and sensitivity. The study labeled 164 TCR beta chains cytomegalovirus-associated. Later analysis demonstrated an association between a missense DCLRE1C variant and TCR beta V- and J-gene trimming.

The study ran its PCR with 60 Vbeta and 13 Jbeta primers. The table came from immunoSEQ multiplex PCR; TCRdb's copy has only in-frame clones and leaves some out. Found here are roughly 100,000 clones, 13% to 15% of them singletons; the top ten hold roughly 0.79%. Trimming at V came to 3 bases and at J to 7 bases, leaving 7 bases not matched to a gene. CDR3 length equals 15 residues. Per germline, CDR1 SGDLS and CDR2 YYNGEE. In regard to this clone: Antigen unknown.

The sequence derives from a female donor in good health and CMV-seronegative. The sample taken for sequencing was PBMCs. J is TRBJ2-1 and V is TRBV9, with TRBD2 matching 10 bases. Here the CDR3 DNA reads TGTGCCAGCAGCGACGGACTAGCGGTCTCAAATGAGCAGTTCTTC. Residues: CASSDGLAVSNEQFF.